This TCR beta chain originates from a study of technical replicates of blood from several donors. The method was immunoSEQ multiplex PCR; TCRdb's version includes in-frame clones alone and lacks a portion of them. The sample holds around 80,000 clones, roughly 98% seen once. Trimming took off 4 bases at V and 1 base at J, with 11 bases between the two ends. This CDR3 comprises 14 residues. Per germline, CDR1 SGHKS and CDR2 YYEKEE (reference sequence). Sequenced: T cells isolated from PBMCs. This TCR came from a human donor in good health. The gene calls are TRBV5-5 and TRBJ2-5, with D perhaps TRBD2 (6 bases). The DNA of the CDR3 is TGTGCCAGCAGCCCGGGAGTAGTCCAAGAGACCCAGTACTTC. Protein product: CASSPGVVQETQYF.